The 7 T cell receptor beta chains below all came from one sample that was sequenced in a study of control samples from healthy donors and cancer patients. TCRdb's table, derived via immunoSEQ multiplex PCR, lists solely in-frame clones and lacks some. Among about 89,000 clones listed, approximately 86% were seen once. Sequences were obtained from blood. Receptor source: a young man in good health.

In its sample, this clone was seen a few times. The V and J genes are TRBV28 and TRBJ2-5; 12 bases align to TRBD1. The CDR3 loop spans 15 amino acids. Germline V CDR1 and CDR2: MDHEN, SYDVKM. V lost 3 bases and J lost 6; bases outside the gene matches: 5. The CDR3 protein is CASSLGTGGRQTQYF. In nucleotides, the CDR3 is TGTGCCAGCAGTTTGGGGACAGGGGGCCGACAGACCCAGTACTTC.

This chain uses TRBV10-3 with TRBJ2-1, with D tentatively TRBD2 (5 bases). The germline V and J ends were trimmed by 0 bases and 9 bases, with 21 bases remaining between them. CDR1 is ENHRY and CDR2 is SYGVKD in the germline V gene. This CDR3 has 17 amino acids. In DNA, the CDR3 is TGTGCCATCAGTGAGTCAACACCCGGGAAACAATCCGCTGAGCAGTTCTTC. Amino acids: CAISESTPGKQSAEQFF.

Details on this clone: The same CDR3 arises from other DNA sequences in this sample as well. The chain uses TRBV5-1 and TRBJ1-1; D remains ambiguous. The V end lost 1 base, the J end lost 2 bases, and 6 bases lay between the germline ends. CDR1 and CDR2 (germline): SGHRS, YFSETQ. The CDR3 runs 13 residues. CDR3 sequence (DNA): TGCGCCAGCAGCTTGTTAGGAAACACTGAAGCTTTCTTT. This encodes CASSLLGNTEAFF.

The chain couples TRBV6-5 to TRBJ2-6; 10 bases fit TRBD1. The V gene end was trimmed by 5 bases and the J gene end by 5 bases; junction bases not matched to a gene: 3. The CDR3 has 15 amino acids. Per germline, CDR1 MNHEY and CDR2 SVGAGI. CDR3: CASSRQGARANVLTF. The CDR3 DNA follows: TGTGCCAGCAGTAGACAGGGGGCGAGGGCCAACGTCCTGACTTTC.

The chain is built from TRBV11-2 and TRBJ2-3; D possibly uses TRBD1 or TRBD2 (6 bases each). Germline lookup yields CDR1 SGHAT and CDR2 FQNNGV. The CDR3 contains 15 residues. V dropped 1 base and J dropped 7 bases, with 15 bases sitting between them. The CDR3 DNA reads as TGTGCCAGCAGCTTAGGGGGGGCGAGCCTACATACGCAGTATTTT. Its protein is CASSLGGASLHTQYF.

Only a few counts were recorded for this clone. The chain carries TRBV6-5 and TRBJ2-1, with D hard to call. Trimming cost V 0 bases and J 6 bases, with 12 bases left between them. The CDR3 is made up of 15 amino acids. Per germline, CDR1 MNHEY and CDR2 SVGAGI. The CDR3 DNA reads as TGTGCCAGCAGTTACTCGACAAGGGTGCCCAATGAGCAGTTCTTC. This gives the protein CASSYSTRVPNEQFF.

The chain joins TRBV5-8 to TRBJ1-2; D is undetermined. The CDR3 runs 15 residues. V lost 3 bases, J lost 8 bases, and 20 bases lay in between. From germline, CDR1 is SGHTS and CDR2 YDEGEE. In nucleotides, the CDR3 is TGTGCCAGCAGCTCCCGCCACAGAACTATGAGGGGCTACACCTTC. Amino acid sequence: CASSSRHRTMRGYTF.